This T cell receptor (beta chain) is from a study of beta chain features in type 1 diabetes. Across the whole study: Cell yields, age and gender were similar between patients and healthy donors. Notes on the study in general: When VDJ junctions were examined, type 1 diabetes patients showed fewer insertions and more deletions.

The CDR3 contains 11 residues. Trimming removed 3 bases at V and 5 bases at J, with 2 bases between. CDR1 and CDR2 from the germline V gene are SEHNR and FQNEAQ (reference sequence). Of note for this clone: No antigen is known for it.

Every bit of the isolated RNA underwent reverse transcription, so sequencing read expressed TCRB transcripts. Assay: immunoSEQ multiplex PCR; the TCRdb copy retains only in-frame clones and omits some. This table holds more than 110,000 clones, around 7% found once. The sequenced sample was central memory CD4+ T cells from blood. The receptor comes from a young woman in good health. J is TRBJ2-1 and V is TRBV7-9; D is undetermined. For the CDR3, the DNA is TGTGCCAGCAGCTTCAACAATGAGCAGTTCTTC. It specifies CASSFNNEQFF. The full variable domain, its missing parts supplied by reference TRBV7-9 and TRBJ2-1, is DTGVSQNPRHKITKRGQNVTFRCDPISEHNRLYWYRQTLGQGPEFLTYFQNEAQLEKSRLLSDRFSAERPKGSFSTLEIQRTEQGDSAMYLCASSFNNEQFFGPGTRLTVL.